This entry lists 15 T cell receptor beta chains sequenced from one sample in a study of T cell repertoires in cytomegalovirus infection. MiXCR, run by TCRdb on the reads, gives a single entry per CDR3 protein. The sample consists of approximately 730,000 distinct CDR3 sequences, 29% of them appearing once. These receptors' targets are unknown. The sample was cultured CD8+ T cells from PBMCs, taken from culture after CMV antigen stimulation. The receptors come from a human donor in good health (CMV status not recorded). Some clones in this sample may be carry-over from other donors' samples.

The chain has TRBV7-9 and TRBJ2-1, with D unclear. In germline, CDR1 is SEHNR, CDR2 FQNEAQ (reference sequence). V was pared by 1 base and J by 6 bases, with 13 bases between. The CDR3 has 15 amino acids. CDR3 nucleotides: TGTGCCAGCAGCTTAGAAGTGGCAACCCTCAATGAGCAGTTCTTC. Protein: CASSLEVATLNEQFF.

This chain joins TRBV4-1 and TRBJ1-2, with D maybe TRBD1 (5 bases). Trimming cost V 2 bases and J 8 bases, with 18 bases left between them. The CDR3 has 15 residues. CDR1 MGHRA and CDR2 YSYEKL come from the germline V gene. The CDR3 DNA sequence: TGCGCCAGCAGCCAACCCCCGGGAGGGGATCTCGGCTACACCTTC. It yields the protein CASSQPPGGDLGYTF.

The chain couples TRBV20-1 to TRBJ1-1; maybe TRBD1 (5 bases). From germline, CDR1 is DFQATT and CDR2 SNEGSKA (reference sequence). This CDR3 has 14 amino acids. Trimming left V 6 bases short and J 5 bases short, with 19 bases between. The CDR3 reads CSAREVGGGTEAFF. CDR3 nucleotides: TGCAGTGCCAGGGAGGTGGGGGGGGGTACTGAAGCTTTCTTT.

A few counts support this clonotype. The chain employs TRBV27 and TRBJ2-1; 8 positions match TRBD1. In germline, CDR1 is MNHEY, CDR2 SMNVEV (reference sequence). With V trimmed by 5 bases and J by 0 bases, 3 bases remained unmatched. CDR3 length: 15 amino acids. The CDR3 spells CASSRTGTSYNEQFF. In DNA form, the CDR3 reads TGTGCCAGCAGTAGGACAGGGACCTCCTACAATGAGCAGTTCTTC.

This chain joins TRBV7-6 and TRBJ2-1; the D gene is possibly TRBD1 (5 bases). V lost 5 bases to trimming and J lost 3 bases, with 14 bases between them. CDR1 is SGHVS and CDR2 is FNYEAQ in the germline V gene. CDR3 size: 15 residues. The CDR3 DNA follows: TGTGCCAGCAGCCCAGGGCCGCAGTACTACAATGAGCAGTTCTTC. It encodes CASSPGPQYYNEQFF. The full variable domain, its missing parts supplied by reference TRBV7-6 and TRBJ2-1, is GAGVSQSPRYKVTKRGQDVALRCDPISGHVSLYWYRQALGQGPEFLTYFNYEAQQDKSGLPNDRFSAERPEGSISTLTIQRTEQRDSAMYRCASSPGPQYYNEQFFGPGTRLTVL.

This clonotype was counted only a few times. The chain employs TRBV7-9 and TRBJ1-5; D is unclear. CDR1 and CDR2 (germline): SEHNR, FQNEAQ (reference sequence). The CDR3 is 13 amino acids. V lost 5 bases, J lost 3 bases, and 8 bases lay in between. This chain's CDR3 is CASSISNNQPQHF. The CDR3 region has the DNA TGTGCCAGCAGCATTAGCAACAATCAGCCCCAGCATTTT.

The chain carries TRBV6-5 and TRBJ2-1; the match to TRBD2 covers 15 bases. From germline, CDR1 is MNHEY and CDR2 SVGAGI. The CDR3 spans 16 residues. V lost 5 bases to trimming and J lost 9 bases; unmatched junction nucleotides: 8. The CDR3 loop reads CASSAGLAGGEGEQFF. CDR3 nucleotides: TGTGCCAGCAGTGCCGGACTAGCGGGGGGGGAGGGTGAGCAGTTCTTC.

The chain joins TRBV18 to TRBJ2-6; 8 nucleotides align to TRBD1. J lost 12 bases, V lost 5 bases, and 24 bases had no gene match. CDR1 KGHSH and CDR2 LQKENI come from the germline V gene. The CDR3 covers 19 residues. The CDR3 is CASSSAPGQVSSFGAVLTF. The CDR3 DNA sequence: TGTGCCAGCTCATCAGCCCCGGGACAGGTATCCTCCTTCGGCGCCGTCCTGACTTTC.

The V gene is TRBV4-1, the J gene TRBJ1-1; D ambiguous. The CDR3 consists of 14 residues. Trimming left V 0 bases short and J 4 bases short, with 9 bases between. Germline V gives CDR1 MGHRA, CDR2 YSYEKL. For the CDR3, the DNA is TGCGCCAGCAGCCAAGATAGATTAGCCACTGAAGCTTTCTTT. Encoded protein: CASSQDRLATEAFF.

The genes are TRBV6-5 and TRBJ2-5; 7 positions agree with TRBD2. Germline assignment: CDR1 MNHEY and CDR2 SVGAGI. J lost 3 bases, V lost 2 bases, and 6 bases had no gene match. CDR3 size: 15 residues. CDR3 sequence: CASSYHNGGKETQYF. In nucleotides, the CDR3 is TGTGCCAGCAGTTACCACAACGGGGGGAAAGAGACCCAGTACTTC.

This clonotype has a single count. Germline is not matched at one junction end, which may reflect a read error. The V call is TRBV25-1, the J call TRBJ1-4; D perhaps matches TRBD1 (5 bases). The CDR3 runs to 14 residues. Germline lookup yields CDR1 MGHDK and CDR2 SYGVNS. The CDR3 here is CASSGQLYNKKLFF. In nucleotides, the CDR3 is TGTGCCAGCTCGGGGCAGCTTTATAATAAAAAACTGTTTTTT.

This chain connects TRBV11-2 to TRBJ2-7; D is unclear. Germline CDR1 and CDR2: SGHAT and FQNNGV. The CDR3 loop spans 11 amino acids. Trimming cost V 4 bases and J 6 bases, with 7 bases left between them. The CDR3 loop is CASSSDPEQYF. DNA of the CDR3: TGTGCCAGCAGCTCCGACCCCGAGCAGTACTTC.

The chain recombines TRBV27 with TRBJ1-2; TRBD1 might be the D (6 bases). Trimming removed 1 base from V and 8 bases from J, with 14 bases in between. Germline loops: CDR1 MNHEY, CDR2 SMNVEV (reference sequence). The CDR3 length is 14 residues. CDR3 residues: CASSLLGQGQGYTF. The CDR3 DNA reads as TGTGCCAGCAGTTTATTAGGCCAGGGGCAAGGCTACACCTTC.

This chain uses TRBV27 with TRBJ1-5; D perhaps matches TRBD1 (5 bases). Trimming took off 4 bases at V and 6 bases at J, with 10 bases between the two ends. CDR1 MNHEY and CDR2 SMNVEV come from the germline V gene (reference sequence). The CDR3 spans 13 residues. The CDR3 DNA reads TGTGCCAGCAGTTCGGGGGGGTTTCAGCCCCAGCATTTT. Translation: CASSSGGFQPQHF.

Only a few counts were recorded for this clonotype. The chain combines TRBV13 with TRBJ2-7, with 10 bases fitting TRBD2. The CDR3 length is 15 residues. Germline-derived CDR1 and CDR2 are PRHDT and FYEKMQ (reference sequence). With V trimmed by 4 bases and J by 6 bases, 9 bases remained unmatched. For the CDR3, the DNA is TGTGCCAGCAGCTCACCGGGACTAGCGTTTTCCGAGCAGTACTTC. Translation: CASSSPGLAFSEQYF.